This T cell receptor (beta chain) was recorded in a study of OX40 agonist ivuxolimab in advanced cancers. Measured with immunoSEQ multiplex PCR; TCRdb has only the in-frame clones, and not every one. The sample shows roughly 17,000 clones, around 70% of them seen only once. General study findings and limits: Normalized T-cell clonal expansion was also low in a subset of nonresponders.

This clone was detected once. Antigen unknown. This sequence originates from an adult with an advanced solid tumor such as melanoma, head and neck, liver or kidney cancer. The sequences come from CD4+ or CD8+ T cells sorted from blood, collected in a trial of the OX40 agonist ivuxolimab.

In nucleotides, the CDR3 is TGTGCCAGCAGCCGACAGGGTGGGGACAATGAGCAGTTCTTC. It codes for CASSRQGGDNEQFF. The chain joins TRBV28 to TRBJ2-1; 7 nucleotides agree with TRBD1. Germline V gives CDR1 MDHEN, CDR2 SYDVKM. The CDR3 is 14 residues long. Trimming at V came to 6 bases and at J to 5 bases, leaving 7 bases not matched to a gene.